Below, 10 T cell receptor beta chains from the same sample are listed, as sequenced in a study of T cell responses to AZD1222 COVID-19 vaccine. Generated by immunoSEQ multiplex PCR, the TCRdb table keeps only in-frame clones and is missing some. The table includes roughly 60,000 clones, about 90% detected once. The sequenced sample was peripheral blood, obtained on day 0 of AZD1222 vaccination. These TCRs come from an adult in good health.

The rearrangement joins TRBV30 to TRBJ2-2; 8 bases line up with TRBD2. The CDR3 is made up of 17 amino acids. V shed 3 bases and J 0 bases; nucleotides not matched to a gene: 9. Germline V gene data show CDR1 as GTSNPN and CDR2 as SVGIG (reference sequence). For the CDR3, the DNA is TGTGCCTGGAGACCGGGACTAGGGAAAACGAACACCGGGGAGCTGTTTTTT. Protein: CAWRPGLGKTNTGELFF.

This clone appeared a single time. A junction end diverges from the germline sequence, so it may reflect a read error. In DNA, the CDR3 is TGTGCCAGCCGCTTCCTGGGGGGGGCTTACAATGAGCAGTTCTTC. Translating gives CASRFLGGAYNEQFF. This sequence joins TRBV5-8 and TRBJ2-1; D is possibly TRBD2 (7 bases). Germline values: CDR1 SGHTS, CDR2 YDEGEE. CDR3 length: 15 amino acids.

The chain has TRBV5-6 and TRBJ2-4, with D tentatively TRBD2 (5 bases). V lost 4 bases and J lost 5, with 19 bases in between. The CDR3 is 16 residues long. CDR1 SGHDT and CDR2 YYEEEE come from the germline V gene. CDR3 residues: CASSGGPSGGQNIQYF. DNA of the CDR3: TGTGCCAGCAGCGGTGGACCTTCCGGCGGGCAAAACATTCAGTACTTC.

This clone is a singleton in its sample. The chain uses TRBV7-9 and TRBJ1-6; the match to TRBD1 covers 8 bases. With V trimmed by 1 base and J by 6 bases, 5 bases remained unmatched. Per the germline V gene, CDR1 is SEHNR and CDR2 is FQNEAQ (reference sequence). This CDR3 is built from 16 residues. The CDR3, as DNA: TGTGCCAGCAGCTTAGGTGGGACAGGACTTAATTCACCCCTCCACTTT. It specifies CASSLGGTGLNSPLHF.

The chain is built from TRBV14 and TRBJ1-5; perhaps TRBD1 as D (5 bases). The CDR3 contains 16 residues. The V end was cut by 1 base, the J end by 4 bases, with 14 bases between. From germline, CDR1 is SGHDN and CDR2 FVKESK. This CDR3 reads CASSQVPGRVNQPQHF. CDR3 DNA sequence: TGTGCCAGCAGCCAAGTTCCGGGGCGGGTGAATCAGCCCCAGCATTTT. The full variable domain, completed using reference TRBV14 and TRBJ1-5, is EAGVTQFPSHSVIEKGQTVTLRCDPISGHDNLYWYRRVMGKEIKFLLHFVKESKQDESGMPNNRFLAERTGGTYSTLKVQPAELEDSGVYFCASSQVPGRVNQPQHFGDGTRLSIL.

The chain combines TRBV4-1 with TRBJ2-3; D unclear. This CDR3 is 15 amino acids long. Deletions cut 0 bases from V and 2 bases from J, with 9 bases between. CDR1 is MGHRA and CDR2 is YSYEKL in the germline V gene. Here the CDR3 reads CASSQDRALTDTQYF. In DNA form, the CDR3 reads TGCGCCAGCAGCCAAGATCGGGCCCTCACAGATACGCAGTATTTT.

This clone was recorded only once. CDR3 residues: CASSLTGSRDPNYGYTF. Here the CDR3 DNA reads TGTGCCAGCAGCCTTACGGGCAGTAGAGACCCTAACTATGGCTACACCTTC. The V call is TRBV7-9, the J call TRBJ1-2; D gene uncertain. Germline V gene data show CDR1 as SEHNR and CDR2 as FQNEAQ (reference sequence). Trimming removed 5 bases at V and 0 bases at J, with 19 bases between. This CDR3 is built from 17 residues.

The chain recombines TRBV7-8 with TRBJ2-7; TRBD2 matches 7 bases. The CDR3 has 17 residues. Germline V gene data show CDR1 as SGHVS and CDR2 as FQNEAQ. V dropped 1 base and J dropped 7; count of bases not matched to a gene: 16. The CDR3 DNA sequence: TGTGCCAGCAGCTTAGATTCGTGGGGGGGGACTAAAAGGGAGCAGTACTTC. As protein: CASSLDSWGGTKREQYF.

This clone was seen only once. V usage is TRBV5-1 and J usage is TRBJ2-3; TRBD2 matches 10 bases. V lost 5 bases and J lost 6; bases outside the gene matches: 6. Germline CDR1 and CDR2: SGHRS and YFSETQ. CDR3 length equals 14 residues. CDR3 sequence: CASSLAGGGDTQYF. The CDR3 DNA follows: TGCGCCAGCAGTTTAGCGGGGGGAGGCGATACGCAGTATTTT.

The genes are TRBV18 and TRBJ1-1, with 8 bases aligning to TRBD1. The CDR3 length is 16 residues. The ends lost 6 bases at V and 4 bases at J; junction bases unmatched: 13. Germline lookup yields CDR1 KGHSH and CDR2 LQKENI. CDR3 sequence: CASSWTGIISGTEAFF. The CDR3 bases are TGTGCCAGCTCCTGGACAGGGATTATATCGGGCACTGAAGCTTTCTTT.